Sequencing of this T cell receptor (beta chain) was carried out in a study of blood T cell repertoires in COVID-19. At the level of the study: Whether acute or convalescent, the COVID-19 samples came from the United States, Italy and Spain. PBMCs, B-cell-depleted T cells, or T cells were the source of the cDNA or gDNA that made up the material.

Under the authors' procedure: Estimated nucleated cell counts came from reference gene primer amplification. Produced via immunoSEQ multiplex PCR; TCRdb's table is partial and in-frame only. The V and J calls and clone size were taken over from that table, and D and trimming were inferred from the DNA. The sample includes approximately 65,000 clones, 65% to 80% of them seen just once. From germline, CDR1 is SGHRS and CDR2 YFSETQ. The CDR3 spans 15 residues. V dropped 4 bases and J dropped 3; count of bases not matched to a gene: 4. The V call is TRBV5-1, the J call TRBJ2-7, with 13 bases lining up with TRBD2. Sequenced input: peripheral blood. This TCR was sampled from a woman aged 80 or over with active or convalescent COVID-19. CDR3 residues: CASSLGLAGVYEQYF. CDR3 DNA: TGCGCCAGCAGCCTAGGACTAGCGGGGGTCTACGAGCAGTACTTC. The whole variable domain, filled in from reference TRBV5-1 and TRBJ2-7, reads KAGVTQTPRYLIKTRGQQVTLSCSPISGHRSVSWYQQTPGQGLQFLFEYFSETQRNKGNFPGRFSGRQFSNSRSEMNVSTLELGDSALYLCASSLGLAGVYEQYFGPGTRLTVT.